This TCR beta chain was found in a study of T cell repertoires in cytomegalovirus infection. Study in general: Selection of CMV epitopes for the study included recently identified HLA-C-restricted and well-studied HLA-B-restricted ones. Signatures in public TCR beta sequences pointed to both CMV infection and matching HLA type.

CDR3 length: 14 residues. Germline assignment: CDR1 SNHLY and CDR2 FYNNEI. Trimming cost V 7 bases and J 3 bases; bases outside gene matches: 7. A word on this clonotype: Its antigen is not identified.

One entry per CDR3 protein, called by TCRdb with MiXCR from the reads. This sample has about 570,000 distinct CDR3 sequences, with roughly 43% found just once. General observations from the study: There were HLA-C-restricted CMV-specific TCR beta clonotypes dominating the ex vivo response. Cumulated frequencies of public TCR beta families served to identify carriers of CMV plus the relevant HLA.

This receptor was taken from a human donor in good health (CMV status not recorded). Some clones in this sample may be carry-over from other donors' samples. This specimen consisted of cultured PBMCs, obtained from culture after CMV antigen stimulation. The V and J genes are TRBV2 and TRBJ2-7; TRBD1 aligns across 9 bases. The CDR3 coding sequence is TGTGCCAGCAATCCGGGACAGGGCTTCTACGAGCAGTACTTC. It codes for CASNPGQGFYEQYF.